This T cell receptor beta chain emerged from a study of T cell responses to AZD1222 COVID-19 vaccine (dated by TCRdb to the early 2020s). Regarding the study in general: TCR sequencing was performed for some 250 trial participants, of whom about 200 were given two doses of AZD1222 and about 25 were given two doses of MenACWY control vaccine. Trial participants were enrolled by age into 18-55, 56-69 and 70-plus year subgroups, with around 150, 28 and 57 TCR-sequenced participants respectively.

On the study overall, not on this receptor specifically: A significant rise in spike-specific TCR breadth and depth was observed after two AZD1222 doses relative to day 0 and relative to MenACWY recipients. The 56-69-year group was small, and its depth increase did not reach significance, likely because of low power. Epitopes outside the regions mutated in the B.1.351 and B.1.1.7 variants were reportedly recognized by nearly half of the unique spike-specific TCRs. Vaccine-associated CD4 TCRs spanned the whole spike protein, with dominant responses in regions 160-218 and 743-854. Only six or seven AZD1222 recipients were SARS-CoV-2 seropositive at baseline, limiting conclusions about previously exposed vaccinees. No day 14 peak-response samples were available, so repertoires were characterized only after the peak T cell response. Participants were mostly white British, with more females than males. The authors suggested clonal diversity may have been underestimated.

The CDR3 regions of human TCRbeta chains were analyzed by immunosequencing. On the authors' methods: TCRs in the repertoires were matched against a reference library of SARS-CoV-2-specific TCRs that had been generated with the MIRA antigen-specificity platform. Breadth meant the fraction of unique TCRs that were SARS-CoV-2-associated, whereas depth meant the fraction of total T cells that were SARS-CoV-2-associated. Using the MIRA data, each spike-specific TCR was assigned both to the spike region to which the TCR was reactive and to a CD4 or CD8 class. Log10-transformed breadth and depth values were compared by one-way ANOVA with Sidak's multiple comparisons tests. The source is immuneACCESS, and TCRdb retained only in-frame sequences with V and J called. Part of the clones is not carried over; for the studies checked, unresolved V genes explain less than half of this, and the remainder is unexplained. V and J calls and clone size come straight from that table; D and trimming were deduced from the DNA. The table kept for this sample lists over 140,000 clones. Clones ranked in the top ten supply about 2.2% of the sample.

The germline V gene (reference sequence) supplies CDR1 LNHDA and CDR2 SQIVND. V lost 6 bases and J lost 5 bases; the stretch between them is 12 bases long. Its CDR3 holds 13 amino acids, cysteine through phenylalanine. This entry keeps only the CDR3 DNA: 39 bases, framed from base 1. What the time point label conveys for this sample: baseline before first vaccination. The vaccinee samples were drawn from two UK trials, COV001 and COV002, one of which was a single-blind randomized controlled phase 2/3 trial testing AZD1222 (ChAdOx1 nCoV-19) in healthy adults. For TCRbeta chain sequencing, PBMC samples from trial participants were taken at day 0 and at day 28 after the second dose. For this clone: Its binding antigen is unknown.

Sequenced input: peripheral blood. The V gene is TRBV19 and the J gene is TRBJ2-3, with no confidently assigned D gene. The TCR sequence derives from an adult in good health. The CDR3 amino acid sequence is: CASRKTPGDTQYF. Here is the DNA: TGTGCCAGTAGGAAGACGCCGGGAGATACGCAGTATTTT.